The 26 T cell receptor beta chains below come from one sample, sequenced in a study of response to subunit inactivated influenza vaccine. TCRdb processed the RT-PCR reads anew with MiXCR; each CDR3 protein has one entry. The sample lists 650,000 to 700,000 distinct CDR3 sequences; approximately 14% were seen once. This specimen was PBMCs from blood, taken about 12 days after vaccination. The receptor source for this set is a man aged 50 to 59 who received an inactivated influenza vaccine.

This clonotype was counted between two and nine times. The CDR3 protein is CSASSGGLAKNIQYF. DNA of the CDR3: TGCAGTGCTTCAAGCGGGGGTCTAGCCAAAAACATTCAGTACTTC. The V gene is TRBV20-1, the J gene TRBJ2-4, with 8 bases matching TRBD2. With V trimmed by 5 bases and J by 0 bases, 6 bases remained unmatched. The CDR3 runs 15 residues. Germline loops: CDR1 DFQATT, CDR2 SNEGSKA (reference sequence).

This clonotype was counted between two and nine times. J is TRBJ1-2 and V is TRBV29-1; D is unresolved. Germline V gives CDR1 SQVTM, CDR2 ANQGSEA. Trimming pared 5 bases from V and 9 bases from J, leaving 16 bases between. The CDR3 is made up of 12 amino acids. The CDR3 here is CSVREDLASYTF. CDR3 in DNA: TGCAGCGTTCGAGAGGACCTGGCGAGCTACACCTTC.

The V and J genes are TRBV19 and TRBJ2-1, with 15 bases that match TRBD2. CDR1 and CDR2 from the germline V gene are LNHDA and SQIVND (reference sequence). Trimming cost V 4 bases and J 0 bases; bases outside gene matches: 4. The CDR3 has 18 amino acids. The CDR3 is CASSTGTSGRFSYNEQFF. DNA of the CDR3: TGTGCCAGTAGTACAGGGACTAGCGGGAGGTTCTCCTACAATGAGCAGTTCTTC.

This chain uses TRBV28 with TRBJ2-1; 10 bases align to TRBD2. The CDR3 loop spans 14 amino acids. Germline values: CDR1 MDHEN, CDR2 SYDVKM. The V gene end was trimmed by 6 bases and the J gene end by 7 bases; junction bases not matched to a gene: 6. The CDR3 DNA is TGTGCCAGCAGACCGGGACTAGCGAGGAATGAGCAGTTCTTC. Translating it yields CASRPGLARNEQFF.

This clonotype was counted ten times or more. The chain joins TRBV27 to TRBJ1-1; no firm D call. Trimming stripped 4 bases from V and 0 bases from J, with 3 bases between. CDR3 size: 12 residues. The V gene's germline CDR1 is MNHEY and CDR2 SMNVEV (reference sequence). Here the CDR3 reads CASSSVNTEAFF. CDR3 DNA sequence: TGTGCCAGCAGTTCAGTGAACACTGAAGCTTTCTTT.

This clonotype was counted a few times. J is TRBJ1-5 and V is TRBV12-3 or TRBV12-4; D remains ambiguous. This CDR3 spans 13 amino acids. V was shortened by 5 bases and J by 3 bases, with 8 bases between the two germline ends. CDR3 sequence (DNA): TGTGCCAGCAGTGCCCGAAACAATCAGCCCCAGCATTTT. This codes for CASSARNNQPQHF.

The V and J genes are TRBV5-1 and TRBJ2-1, with 11 bases identical to TRBD2. The CDR3 spans 16 residues. Germline CDR1 is SGHRS and CDR2 is YFSETQ. V shed 4 bases, J shed 6 bases, and the junction held 9 bases outside the gene matches. CDR3 sequence: CASSPRLAGQGNEQFF. DNA of the CDR3: TGCGCCAGCAGCCCCCGACTAGCGGGGCAGGGCAATGAGCAGTTCTTC.

This clonotype has more than one count but fewer than ten. J is TRBJ2-5 and V is TRBV20-1; D perhaps matches TRBD2 (5 bases). The length of the CDR3 is 14 residues. Germline assignment: CDR1 DFQATT and CDR2 SNEGSKA (reference sequence). V was shortened by 1 base and J by 10 bases, with 19 bases between the two germline ends. CDR3 region: CSARGPGTLGSQYF. CDR3 coding DNA: TGCAGTGCTAGAGGGCCGGGCACCCTAGGGAGCCAGTACTTC.

The chain employs TRBV20-1 and TRBJ2-7; 10 nucleotides agree with TRBD1. Germline values: CDR1 DFQATT, CDR2 SNEGSKA (reference sequence). CDR3 size: 15 residues. V gave up 4 bases and J gave up 5 bases; unmatched junction bases: 11. CDR3 in amino acids: CSATWRDRGRDEQYF. CDR3 in DNA: TGCAGTGCTACTTGGCGGGACAGGGGACGCGACGAGCAGTACTTC.

The table lists this clonotype with many counts. The gene calls are TRBV6-2 or TRBV6-3 and TRBJ2-1, with 10 positions matching TRBD2. CDR1 MNHEY and CDR2 SVGEGT come from the germline V gene. The CDR3 sequence is 15 residues long. V was clipped by 2 bases and J by 7 bases; unmatched bases: 5. The CDR3 spells CASSYPASGRNEQFF. CDR3 DNA: TGTGCCAGCAGTTACCCGGCTAGCGGGAGAAATGAGCAGTTCTTC.

The CDR3 region is CASRDPPGYQETQYF. DNA for the CDR3: TGTGCCAGCAGGGATCCCCCGGGATACCAAGAGACCCAGTACTTC. The chain joins TRBV2 to TRBJ2-5, with D possibly TRBD2 on 5 matching bases. Germline V gene data show CDR1 as SNHLY and CDR2 as FYNNEI. The V end lost 6 bases, the J end lost 0 bases, and 14 bases lay between the germline ends. The length of the CDR3 is 15 residues.

V is TRBV18 and J is TRBJ2-7, with D possibly being TRBD1 (6 bases). V was trimmed by 6 bases and J by 3 bases, leaving 15 bases between them. Germline V CDR1 and CDR2: KGHSH, LQKENI. This CDR3 spans 14 amino acids. The CDR3: CASSTPTGLYEQYF. The CDR3 region has the DNA TGTGCCAGCTCCACACCGACAGGACTCTACGAGCAGTACTTC.

In its sample, this clonotype was seen a few times. This chain joins TRBV9 and TRBJ2-2; D unresolved. This CDR3 is built from 18 residues. The V end was cut by 0 bases, the J end by 5 bases, with 20 bases between. From germline, CDR1 is SGDLS and CDR2 YYNGEE. The DNA for the CDR3 is TGTGCCAGCAGCGTAGCCATGATGGGCGGACGAATGACCGGGGAGCTGTTTTTT. As protein: CASSVAMMGGRMTGELFF.

This clonotype was detected once. The chain recombines TRBV6-2 or TRBV6-3 with TRBJ2-1; D is uncertain. The CDR3 runs 14 residues. Trimming left V 0 bases short and J 6 bases short, with 9 bases between. Per the germline V gene, CDR1 is MNHEY and CDR2 is SVGEGT. The CDR3 reads CASSYSLVLNEQFF. CDR3 coding DNA: TGTGCCAGCAGTTACTCGCTGGTACTCAATGAGCAGTTCTTC.

The chain combines TRBV5-4 with TRBJ2-1; D is unclear. V dropped 0 bases and J dropped 9 bases, with 4 bases sitting between them. Looked up from germline, CDR1 is SGHNT and CDR2 is YYREEE (reference sequence). The CDR3 totals 11 residues. The CDR3 region has the DNA TGTGCCAGCAGCTTGGAGGTTGAGCAGTTCTTC. It codes for CASSLEVEQFF.

Notes on this clonotype: A much bigger clone sits one base away, suggesting this may be a read error. V usage is TRBV6-2 or TRBV6-3 and J usage is TRBJ2-2; D is unclear. The CDR3 spans 12 residues. Germline CDR1 and CDR2: MNHEY and SVGEGT. The V gene lost 3 bases and the J gene lost 5 bases, with 4 bases spanning the gap. The CDR3 sequence is CASSYWTGELFF. Written as DNA, the CDR3 is TGTGCCAGCAGTTATTGGACCGGGGAGCTGTTTTTT.

A word on this clonotype: A clone one base away is much larger, so this may be a read error. The chain carries TRBV6-1 and TRBJ1-4; D is unresolved. This CDR3 spans 14 amino acids. Germline V gives CDR1 MNHNS, CDR2 SASEGT. The V end lost 8 bases, the J end lost 4 bases, and 14 bases lay between the germline ends. The CDR3 region is CASLTRSFNEKLFF. CDR3 DNA: TGTGCCAGCTTGACCCGCAGCTTTAATGAAAAACTGTTTTTT.

V is TRBV19 and J is TRBJ2-1, with a possible D match to TRBD2 (5 bases). This CDR3 region has 16 residues. The V and J ends lost 7 bases and 7 bases respectively, with 23 bases between them. Germline CDR1 reads LNHDA; CDR2 reads SQIVND (reference sequence). The CDR3 coding sequence is TGTGCCAGTACTCCCCCGGGTCTAGCAGGTCGTAATGAGCAGTTCTTC. Translating it yields CASTPPGLAGRNEQFF.

In this sample, this clonotype turned up a few times. This chain connects TRBV5-8 to TRBJ1-6, with unresolved D. The CDR3 covers 14 residues. Trimming removed 4 bases at V and 10 bases at J, with 15 bases between. Germline V gene sequence: CDR1 SGHTS, CDR2 YDEGEE. For the CDR3, the DNA is TGTGCCAGCAGCGCTTCGACGATTAGATCACCCCTCCACTTT. Translating it yields CASSASTIRSPLHF. Full variable domain (missing parts from reference TRBV5-8 and TRBJ1-6): EAGVTQSPTHLIKTRGQQATLRCSPISGHTSVYWYQQALGLGLQFLLWYDEGEERNRGNFPPRFSGRQFPNYSSELNVNALELEDSALYLCASSASTIRSPLHFGNGTRLTVT.

This clonotype was counted between two and nine times. This chain connects TRBV6-5 to TRBJ2-7; D remains ambiguous. Trimming cost V 5 bases and J 4 bases, with 9 bases left between them. CDR1 is MNHEY and CDR2 is SVGAGI in the germline V gene. This CDR3 spans 12 amino acids. CDR3 sequence (DNA): TGTGCCAGCAGTGGAACACGATACGAGCAGTACTTC. Translated, it gives CASSGTRYEQYF.

This clonotype occurred many times. The chain links TRBV5-1 to TRBJ2-2, with D unclear. This CDR3 contains 16 residues. V lost 4 bases to trimming and J lost 5 bases, with 18 bases between them. Germline assignment: CDR1 SGHRS and CDR2 YFSETQ. In DNA form, the CDR3 reads TGCGCCAGCAGCATAGGCCTTCGGAGAGATACCGGGGAGCTGTTTTTT. This encodes CASSIGLRRDTGELFF.

This clonotype was recorded many times. V usage is TRBV3-1 and J usage is TRBJ2-7, with 7 bases that match TRBD1. The CDR3 runs to 13 residues. V shed 3 bases and J 3 bases; nucleotides not matched to a gene: 2. CDR1 is LGHDT and CDR2 is YNNKEL in the germline V gene (reference sequence). In DNA, the CDR3 is TGTGCCAGCAGCCACCGGGACAGCTACGAGCAGTACTTC. Translating gives CASSHRDSYEQYF.

This clonotype was detected a few times. The J gene is TRBJ2-1, the V gene TRBV12-3 or TRBV12-4, with D perhaps being TRBD1 or TRBD2 (5 bases each). V was cut by 6 bases and J by 15 bases, with 21 bases left in between. The CDR3 consists of 13 residues. DNA of the CDR3: TGTGCCAGCAGGAGATGGGACGGCTCCTTCCCGTTCTTC. This sequence encodes CASRRWDGSFPFF.

The V gene is TRBV29-1, the J gene TRBJ2-7; unclear D gene. This CDR3 contains 15 residues. Trimming pared 5 bases from V and 0 bases from J, leaving 17 bases between. The germline V gene has CDR1 SQVTM and CDR2 ANQGSEA. Here the CDR3 reads CSVLLVGTSSYEQYF. CDR3 DNA sequence: TGCAGCGTTTTATTGGTGGGCACGAGCTCCTACGAGCAGTACTTC.

This clonotype was seen many times. The chain uses TRBV28 and TRBJ2-7; unclear D gene. Germline V gene sequence: CDR1 MDHEN, CDR2 SYDVKM. Trimming shortened V by 3 bases and J by 5 bases, and 11 bases separated the two germline ends. The CDR3 consists of 13 residues. DNA of the CDR3: TGTGCCAGCAGTTTTCTACAGACCCACGAGCAGTACTTC. It codes for CASSFLQTHEQYF.

This chain uses TRBV11-2 with TRBJ2-2; D unclear. V was trimmed by 1 base and J by 4 bases, leaving 10 bases between them. This CDR3 is 15 amino acids long. Looked up from germline, CDR1 is SGHAT and CDR2 is FQNNGV. The CDR3 nucleotides read TGTGCCAGCAGCTTAGTTGGCCGACGCACCGGGGAGCTGTTTTTT. Encoded protein: CASSLVGRRTGELFF.